One and the same sample provided the 6 T cell receptor beta chains below, sequenced in a study of shared clonotypes between healthy human individuals. The protocol was immunoSEQ multiplex PCR, while the TCRdb copy is restricted to in-frame clones and leaves out a portion. Here the sample spans roughly 380,000 clones, about 96% being singletons. The sequenced material came from memory CD8+ T cells sorted from blood. The sample's subset: CD45RO+ cells pooled with CCR7-negative TemRA cells. Source of these receptors: a man younger than 45 in good health.

This chain connects TRBV5-1 to TRBJ1-5; D is unclear. Germline V lookup: CDR1 SGHRS, CDR2 YFSETQ. V was cut by 1 base and J by 3 bases, with 2 bases left in between. This CDR3 is 12 amino acids long. The CDR3 sequence: CASSLHNQPQHF. CDR3 nucleotides: TGCGCCAGCAGCTTGCACAATCAGCCCCAGCATTTT.

This chain uses TRBV29-1 with TRBJ2-7, with D perhaps matching TRBD1 (6 bases). The CDR3 runs 15 residues. V lost 6 bases and J lost 0, with 18 bases in between. Germline-derived CDR1 and CDR2 are SQVTM and ANQGSEA. This chain's CDR3 is CSVITHRVISYEQYF. The CDR3 nucleotides read TGCAGCGTAATAACTCACAGGGTAATCTCCTACGAGCAGTACTTC.

This sequence joins TRBV7-9 and TRBJ2-7, with D perhaps matching TRBD1 (6 bases). Trimming pared 5 bases from V and 5 bases from J, leaving 16 bases between. The CDR3 sequence is 14 residues long. Per germline, CDR1 SEHNR and CDR2 FQNEAQ (reference sequence). CDR3 in DNA: TGTGCCAGCAGCGTCAGGGGATTCAGGGACGAGCAGTACTTC. Protein: CASSVRGFRDEQYF.

This clone was picked up one time. V is TRBV10-3 and J is TRBJ2-7, with D uncertain. Germline assignment: CDR1 ENHRY and CDR2 SYGVKD. V lost 3 bases to trimming and J lost 7 bases, with 7 bases between them. CDR3 length equals 11 residues. Written as DNA, the CDR3 is TGTGCCATCAGTGATAAGGGTGAGCAGTACTTC. Translated: CAISDKGEQYF.

Here the CDR3 reads CASSIGTDIQYF. The CDR3 DNA reads as TGTGCCAGTAGTATTGGGACAGACATTCAGTACTTC. The chain couples TRBV19 to TRBJ2-4; 7 bases agree with TRBD1. In germline, CDR1 is LNHDA, CDR2 SQIVND (reference sequence). The CDR3 contains 12 residues. Trimming at V came to 3 bases and at J to 8 bases, leaving 1 base not matched to a gene.

This chain uses TRBV28 with TRBJ1-5; 8 nucleotides match TRBD1. CDR3 length: 13 amino acids. The V and J ends lost 9 bases and 4 bases, in that order; junction bases with no gene match: 5. Germline V gene sequence: CDR1 MDHEN, CDR2 SYDVKM. The CDR3 loop is CASCWTGNQPQHF. CDR3 nucleotide sequence: TGTGCCAGTTGTTGGACAGGGAATCAGCCCCAGCATTTT.